The 9 T cell receptor beta chains presented below share a single source sample, sequenced in a study of cytomegalovirus exposure and HLA in healthy donors. The study ran its PCR with 60 Vbeta and 13 Jbeta primers. Some clones are missing from TCRdb's copy, which holds only in-frame ones; the method was immunoSEQ multiplex PCR. The repertoire includes 200,000 or so clones, approximately 88% of them detected once, and 2% to 3% sits in the top ten. Sample: PBMCs. Source of these receptors: a woman in her forties or fifties in good health and CMV-seropositive.

The chain carries TRBV7-8 and TRBJ1-4, with 9 positions matching TRBD1. The CDR3 contains 15 residues. Germline CDR1 reads SGHVS; CDR2 reads FQNEAQ. The V segment lost 4 bases and the J segment 8 bases; nucleotides outside the gene matches: 8. The CDR3 sequence is CASSSTQGAREKLFF. CDR3 coding DNA: TGTGCCAGCAGCTCTACACAGGGGGCGCGGGAAAAACTGTTTTTT.

This chain joins TRBV4-2 and TRBJ1-2; 7 nucleotides agree with TRBD1. Looked up from germline, CDR1 is LGHNA and CDR2 is YNFKEQ. CDR3 size: 15 residues. Trimming took 1 base from V and 2 from J; bases not matched to a gene: 4. The CDR3 loop is CASSQASGQNYGYTF. The CDR3 bases are TGTGCCAGCAGCCAAGCCTCGGGACAGAACTATGGCTACACCTTC.

This chain uses TRBV29-1 with TRBJ2-1; TRBD2 matches at 10 bases. The germline CDR1 and CDR2 sequences are SQVTM and ANQGSEA. J gave up 3 bases and V 1 base, and 9 bases lay outside the gene matches. The CDR3 runs 17 residues. CDR3 DNA sequence: TGCAGCGTTGAAGGGGGTAGCGGGGGGTTATTCTACAATGAGCAGTTCTTC. This encodes CSVEGGSGGLFYNEQFF.

This sequence joins TRBV29-1 and TRBJ2-1, with 9 bases matching TRBD1. Germline CDR1 SQVTM, CDR2 ANQGSEA. The CDR3 is 13 residues long. Germline trimming cut 8 bases from V and 2 bases from J; bases unmatched to any gene: 4. The CDR3 sequence: CSSRTGAYNEQFF. CDR3 coding DNA: TGCAGCTCCAGGACAGGGGCCTACAATGAGCAGTTCTTC.

The chain links TRBV7-3 to TRBJ2-7; D possibly corresponds to TRBD1 (6 bases). V lost 4 bases and J lost 4, with 14 bases in between. The length of the CDR3 is 14 residues. The germline V gene has CDR1 SGHTA and CDR2 FQGTGA. CDR3: CASSYVTGYYEQYF. The DNA for the CDR3 is TGTGCCAGCAGCTACGTGACAGGCTATTACGAGCAGTACTTC.

This clone was recorded only once. V usage is TRBV28 and J usage is TRBJ2-5, with D possibly being TRBD1 (6 bases). Germline V gene lookup returns CDR1 MDHEN and CDR2 SYDVKM. The CDR3 contains 15 residues. Between the trimmed V and J ends, which lost 6 bases and 3 bases, there was a span of 17 bases. Here the CDR3 DNA reads TGTGCCAGCAGCCAAGCCCAAGACAGGAAAGAGACCCAGTACTTC. Its protein is CASSQAQDRKETQYF.

This clone was picked up one time. V is TRBV6-1 and J is TRBJ1-5; perhaps TRBD1 as D (6 bases). This CDR3 is 17 amino acids long. Trimming removed 0 bases at V and 4 bases at J, with 16 bases between. Germline lookup yields CDR1 MNHNS and CDR2 SASEGT. The CDR3 region is CASSEAWGGASNQPQHF. Written as DNA, the CDR3 is TGTGCCAGCAGTGAAGCCTGGGGGGGGGCCTCTAATCAGCCCCAGCATTTT.

This clone was counted a few times. This chain uses TRBV6-1 with TRBJ2-5; D might be TRBD1 (6 bases). This CDR3 spans 13 amino acids. Per the germline V gene, CDR1 is MNHNS and CDR2 is SASEGT. Trimming took 8 bases from V and 4 from J, leaving 14 bases between them. CDR3 residues: CASGAQGPETQYF. The CDR3 DNA sequence: TGTGCCAGCGGGGCACAGGGCCCAGAGACCCAGTACTTC.

The chain uses TRBV6-5 and TRBJ2-7; 7 bases line up with TRBD2. V gave up 5 bases and J gave up 3 bases; unmatched junction bases: 7. The CDR3 is 14 residues long. CDR1 is MNHEY and CDR2 is SVGAGI in the germline V gene. CDR3: CASSGGGLIYEQYF. CDR3 DNA sequence: TGTGCCAGCAGTGGGGGGGGATTGATCTACGAGCAGTACTTC.